This TCR beta chain originates from a study of blood T cell repertoires in COVID-19. At the level of the study: Acute-phase and convalescent COVID-19 samples originated in the United States, Italy and Spain. The analysed material was cDNA or gDNA that came from T cells, B-cell-depleted T cells, or PBMCs.

The V end lost 6 bases, the J end lost 0 bases, and 11 bases lay between the germline ends. Germline-derived CDR1 and CDR2 are LNHDA and SQIVND (reference sequence). This CDR3 region has 14 residues. Per the original data handling: Estimates of nucleated cell counts were drawn from the amplification of reference gene primers. The method was immunoSEQ multiplex PCR; TCRdb's version includes in-frame clones alone and lacks a portion of them. The V and J calls and the clone size are those of that table, but D and trimming were determined from the DNA. Of about 110,000 clones in the sample, 70% to 90% were seen once.

The chain is built from TRBV19 and TRBJ1-2; D is possibly TRBD1 (6 bases). The sequencing sample was made of peripheral blood. This TCR derives from a woman aged 45-59 years with acute or convalescent COVID-19. The CDR3 DNA follows: TGTGCCAGTAGGACAGGAGCTACTAACTATGGCTACACCTTC. Its translation: CASRTGATNYGYTF.